Following are 18 T cell receptor beta chains from one sample sequenced in a study of T cell responses to AZD1222 COVID-19 vaccine. Measured with immunoSEQ multiplex PCR; TCRdb has only the in-frame clones, and not every one. The table has more than 150,000 clones, about 88% seen once. Sequenced here: peripheral blood, sampled 28 days after the second AZD1222 dose. These receptors all stem from an adult who received the AZD1222 COVID-19 vaccine.

The V call is TRBV7-2, the J call TRBJ2-7; 9 nucleotides line up with TRBD2. Germline V gene sequence: CDR1 SGHTA, CDR2 FQGNSA. The CDR3 is 13 residues long. Germline trimming cut 4 bases from V and 7 bases from J; bases unmatched to any gene: 5. As DNA, the CDR3 is TGTGCCAGCAGCTACTGGACTAGCGAAGAGCAGTACTTC. Amino acids: CASSYWTSEEQYF.

This chain uses TRBV19 with TRBJ2-1; TRBD2 matches 8 bases. This CDR3 has 19 amino acids. V lost 3 bases to trimming and J lost 2 bases; unmatched junction nucleotides: 15. Germline lookup yields CDR1 LNHDA and CDR2 SQIVND (reference sequence). Here the CDR3 reads CASSMMYKLAGRAYNEQFF. The CDR3 bases are TGTGCCAGTAGTATGATGTATAAATTAGCGGGAAGGGCCTACAATGAGCAGTTCTTC. Filled out from reference TRBV19 and TRBJ2-1, the complete variable domain reads DGGITQSPKYLFRKEGQNVTLSCEQNLNHDAMYWYRQDPGQGLRLIYYSQIVNDFQKGDIAEGYSVSREKKESFPLTVTSAQKNPTAFYLCASSMMYKLAGRAYNEQFFGPGTRLTVL.

The chain links TRBV11-2 to TRBJ2-7; no firm D call. Trimming removed 0 bases at V and 3 bases at J, with 12 bases between. The CDR3 length is 15 residues. Germline-derived CDR1 and CDR2 are SGHAT and FQNNGV. The CDR3: CASSLDLLASYEQYF. CDR3 sequence (DNA): TGTGCCAGCAGCTTAGATCTTTTGGCGAGCTACGAGCAGTACTTC.

The chain couples TRBV7-2 to TRBJ1-6, with a weak D call TRBD1 (5 bases). This CDR3 contains 14 residues. Germline CDR1 SGHTA, CDR2 FQGNSA. V lost 6 bases to trimming and J lost 8 bases, with 14 bases between them. The CDR3 DNA is TGTGCCAGCAGTCGAGACAGTTCCGATTCACCCCTCCACTTT. This codes for CASSRDSSDSPLHF.

The V call is TRBV7-2, the J call TRBJ2-2, with D possibly TRBD2 on 6 matching bases. Germline CDR1 reads SGHTA; CDR2 reads FQGNSA. V was clipped by 5 bases and J by 0 bases, with 10 bases between them. The CDR3 is made up of 15 amino acids. The CDR3 DNA follows: TGTGCCAGCAGCCTGGGACTTTCGAACACCGGGGAGCTGTTTTTT. Its protein is CASSLGLSNTGELFF.

The gene calls are TRBV7-9 and TRBJ2-3; D not certain. V lost 0 bases and J lost 2, with 6 bases in between. Germline CDR1 is SEHNR and CDR2 is FQNEAQ (reference sequence). The CDR3 extends over 14 amino acids. CDR3 bases: TGTGCCAGCAGCTTAGCGGGCTACACAGATACGCAGTATTTT. This codes for CASSLAGYTDTQYF.

The gene calls are TRBV29-1 and TRBJ2-3, with 11 bases matching TRBD2. Unmatched junction bases numbered 7, after V lost 6 bases and J lost 5 bases. Per the germline V gene, CDR1 is SQVTM and CDR2 is ANQGSEA. The CDR3 sequence is 14 residues long. CDR3 DNA: TGCAGCGTGGCTCCCGGGACTAGCGGAGATACGCAGTATTTT. It is translated as CSVAPGTSGDTQYF.

The sample holds a few counts of this clone. J is TRBJ2-1 and V is TRBV19; 11 bases fit TRBD2. Germline V gene lookup returns CDR1 LNHDA and CDR2 SQIVND (reference sequence). The CDR3 sequence is 16 residues long. J gave up 4 bases and V 7 bases, and 9 bases lay outside the gene matches. This chain's CDR3 is CASTPYGTSGYNEQFF. DNA of the CDR3: TGTGCCAGTACCCCCTACGGGACTAGCGGATACAATGAGCAGTTCTTC. The variable domain in full, completed from reference TRBV19 and TRBJ2-1, reads DGGITQSPKYLFRKEGQNVTLSCEQNLNHDAMYWYRQDPGQGLRLIYYSQIVNDFQKGDIAEGYSVSREKKESFPLTVTSAQKNPTAFYLCASTPYGTSGYNEQFFGPGTRLTVL.

This chain links TRBV11-2 with TRBJ1-2; D unclear. The germline gives CDR1 SGHAT, CDR2 FQNNGV. V was shortened by 5 bases and J by 0 bases, with 10 bases between the two germline ends. The CDR3 runs 14 residues. CDR3 sequence reads: CASSPLGTNYGYTF. As DNA, the CDR3 is TGTGCCAGCAGCCCTCTCGGGACTAACTATGGCTACACCTTC.

This clone was detected once. This chain links TRBV4-3 with TRBJ1-6; 8 bases match TRBD1. V lost 3 bases and J lost 9; bases outside the gene matches: 13. The length of the CDR3 is 17 residues. Germline V gene data show CDR1 as LGHNA and CDR2 as YSLEER. The CDR3 region has the DNA TGCGCCAGCAGCCAGGATTTCCAGGACAGGGTGGGTTCACCCCTCCACTTT. Translated, it gives CASSQDFQDRVGSPLHF.

The gene calls are TRBV29-1 and TRBJ2-1; D perhaps matches TRBD1 (6 bases). The V end lost 5 bases, the J end lost 3 bases, and 11 bases lay between the germline ends. This CDR3 has 13 residues. The germline CDR1 and CDR2 sequences are SQVTM and ANQGSEA. In DNA, the CDR3 is TGCAGCGTTAAGGACAGCCGCTACAATGAGCAGTTCTTC. It yields the protein CSVKDSRYNEQFF.

This clone is a singleton in its sample. This sequence joins TRBV10-3 and TRBJ2-1; D tentatively fits TRBD1 or TRBD2 (6 bases each). In germline, CDR1 is ENHRY, CDR2 SYGVKD. CDR3 length: 15 amino acids. V shed 8 bases and J shed 1 base, with 15 bases lying between them. In nucleotides, the CDR3 is TGTGCCATCGATACAGGGCGGGGATCCTACAATGAGCAGTTCTTC. This codes for CAIDTGRGSYNEQFF.

This chain uses TRBV12-5 with TRBJ2-5, with a tentative D call TRBD2 (6 bases). CDR3 length: 15 amino acids. Germline lookup yields CDR1 LGHNT and CDR2 FRNRAP. The ends were cut back, 0 bases at V and 6 bases at J, with 14 bases in the middle. CDR3 coding DNA: TGTGCTAGTGGTTTGGTAGGGAGGCGGGATAAGACCCAGTACTTC. It specifies CASGLVGRRDKTQYF. Full variable domain (rest looked up from reference TRBV12-5 and TRBJ2-5): DARVTQTPRHKVTEMGQEVTMRCQPILGHNTVFWYRQTMMQGLELLAYFRNRAPLDDSGMPKDRFSAEMPDATLATLKIQPSEPRDSAVYFCASGLVGRRDKTQYFGPGTRLLVL.

V is TRBV27 and J is TRBJ1-5; TRBD1 might be the D (6 bases). Germline V gene data show CDR1 as MNHEY and CDR2 as SMNVEV (reference sequence). Trimming shortened V by 2 bases and J by 4 bases, and 12 bases separated the two germline ends. This CDR3 spans 15 amino acids. The CDR3 reads CASSLVGADNQPQHF. The CDR3 nucleotides are TGTGCCAGCAGTTTAGTGGGGGCAGATAATCAGCCCCAGCATTTT.

This sequence joins TRBV14 and TRBJ2-6; 14 positions agree with TRBD2. The CDR3 sequence is 19 residues long. Losses at the gene ends were 4 bases for V and 1 base for J; bases not matched to a gene: 6. CDR1 is SGHDN and CDR2 is FVKESK in the germline V gene. Here the CDR3 reads CASSPWTSGRWSGANVLTF. The CDR3 DNA reads as TGTGCCAGCAGCCCCTGGACTAGCGGGAGGTGGTCTGGGGCCAACGTCCTGACTTTC.

As for this clone: The sample contains more than one DNA sequence encoding this CDR3. The genes are TRBV7-3 and TRBJ2-1; 8 bases agree with TRBD2. With 6 bases clipped from V and 1 base from J, the junction kept 5 bases outside the gene matches. The CDR3 is made up of 15 amino acids. Looked up from germline, CDR1 is SGHTA and CDR2 is FQGTGA. The CDR3 spells CASSPTSGSYNEQFF. As DNA, the CDR3 is TGTGCCAGCAGTCCTACTAGCGGATCCTACAATGAGCAGTTCTTC.

This clone came up once. This chain uses TRBV25-1 with TRBJ1-2, with 7 bases aligning to TRBD1. The CDR3 consists of 16 residues. The germline gives CDR1 MGHDK, CDR2 SYGVNS. Trimming cost V 1 base and J 3 bases; bases outside gene matches: 8. The CDR3 nucleotides read TGTGCCAGCAGTGAATCTGACAGGGCCAGGTACTATGGCTACACCTTC. Translated: CASSESDRARYYGYTF.

The CDR3 reads CASSLGLAGGASYEQYF. The DNA for the CDR3 is TGTGCCAGCAGCCTGGGACTAGCGGGAGGGGCCTCCTACGAGCAGTACTTC. This rearrangement joins TRBV5-5 to TRBJ2-7; 16 positions match TRBD2. CDR1 and CDR2 (germline): SGHKS, YYEKEE (reference sequence). Trimming took 4 bases from V and 0 from J; bases not matched to a gene: 4. This CDR3 has 17 residues.